This T cell receptor beta chain came from a study of cytomegalovirus exposure and HLA in healthy donors. This CDR3 region has 13 residues. V lost 6 bases to trimming and J lost 7 bases, with 12 bases between them. Germline CDR1 SGHVS, CDR2 FQNEAQ. Amplification used 60 Vbeta primers and 13 Jbeta primers. The data were produced by immunoSEQ multiplex PCR, yet TCRdb's version contains in-frame clones alone and is incomplete. This table has approximately 160,000 clones, roughly 75% appearing once. Notes on the study in general: The likely origin of a cluster of highly shared sequence variants was a sequencing artifact. Accurate prediction of HLA-A and HLA-B alleles (for most subjects) was reportedly achieved from TCR beta sequences.

As to this clone: The antigen remains unidentified.

The chain carries TRBV7-8 and TRBJ1-4; D is perhaps TRBD1 (5 bases). The source of this sequence is a male donor in good health and CMV-seronegative. Sample: PBMCs. The CDR3 DNA reads TGTGCCAGCAGGCGGACGGGGGGTGAAAAACTGTTTTTT. This encodes CASRRTGGEKLFF.